This T cell receptor (beta chain) appears in the sequencing data of a study of cytomegalovirus exposure and HLA in healthy donors (TCRdb year 2017). With respect to the entire study: In an earlier analysis of roughly 500 of the donors, 250 to 300 Gb of sequence data and some 120 million unique TCR beta sequences from 150 million to 200 million T cells were reported. Roughly 300 gigabases of sequencing data and around 87 million unique TCR sequences were included in an early release covering 550 to 800 HLA-typed donors. Among the roughly 410 genotyped donors, approximately 77% belonged to the genetic ancestry cluster associated with self-reported Caucasian donors. The study aimed to test whether signatures of past pathogen exposure could be identified by cataloging public T cell receptors. The T cell repertoires of some 670 subjects were profiled by immunosequencing and related to cytomegalovirus serostatus. Besides the first cohort of 666 subjects, a separate validation cohort made up of over 95 different subjects was used. The study combined high-throughput TCR immunosequencing, statistical association of individual TCRs with disease status, and machine learning to predict cytomegalovirus infection status. To study patterns of TCR occurrence, a later analysis re-analyzed previously published TCR beta repertoires from several hundred donors and added high-resolution HLA genotyping. Rather than using new phenotypic data, the later analysis identified candidate immune exposures from TCR beta sequences and from how often those sequences occurred across donors. In an earlier analysis of around 540 of the donors, high-throughput TCR beta sequencing was used to judge whether each TCR beta V gene segment behaved as functional or pseudogenic. Donor age, sex, ethnicity and CMV serostatus were compiled alongside the repertoire data. In a later genetic analysis, genome-wide SNP genotypes for 398 of the 666 donors were used, and that subset was treated as a discovery cohort. All discovery cohort repertoires had been generated using a single sequencing platform. Class I and class II HLA loci were covered by the typing at four-digit resolution. The number of typed donors differed by locus: about 620-630 for A, B, C, DRB1 and DQB1; approximately 520 for DQA1; some 610 for DPA1; and some 430 for DPB1. Four or five DR-DQ haplotypes were handled as single units for association and clustering because linkage in the cohort was strong. Among around 400 genotyped donors of the cohort, an average of roughly 230,000 unique TCR beta nucleotide sequences was sequenced per donor, of which 15% to 20% were non-productive. Summary of the overall study and its limitations: In an earlier analysis of roughly 560 of the donors, most TCR beta V segments were observed in productive rearrangements about 87% or about 30% of the time, broadly matching IMGT annotations. The 87-base-pair reads could not distinguish some IMGT-functional V segments, including TRBV6-2 and TRBV6-3, so those segments were excluded. In the study, about 150 TCR beta chains were listed as associated with cytomegalovirus. A later analysis found that HLA-associated TCR beta chains were more clonally expanded and had lower generation probabilities than equally common non-associated chains. Specific HLA alleles were associated with 15,000 to 20,000 TCR beta sequences at a false discovery rate of 0.05 in a later analysis. Immune exposure information for the cohort was limited to CMV serostatus. A further reported finding was that TCR beta sequences accurately predicted the HLA-A and HLA-B alleles for most subjects in the first cohort. Most TCR sequences were observed very rarely across donors, whereas some public TCRs were present in many individuals. Three of the identified cytomegalovirus-associated TCR beta chains were confirmed in vitro to be specific for cytomegalovirus antigens. A later analysis reported that several top co-occurrence clusters appeared linked to parvovirus B19, influenza, CMV and Epstein-Barr virus. Because counts were too low, seventeen rarely observed V segments, including chromosome 9 orphons, were excluded from the earlier analysis of several hundred of the donors. This cohort had only TCR beta chains sequenced, and the lack of alpha or paired-chain data limited which features could be detected. V-gene and J-gene trimming of TCR beta chains was associated with a missense DCLRE1C variant in a later genetic analysis, and the association was replicated in an independent cohort. According to a later genetic analysis, donors in an Asian-associated ancestry cluster had fewer N-insertions in productive TCRs than the roughly 670-donor mean. In both the original and validation cohorts, the classifier was reported to diagnose cytomegalovirus status with high specificity and sensitivity. According to a later analysis, TCR association rates differed among HLA loci, with DRB1 alleles showing the most associated TCRs and HLA-C alleles showing the fewest. When HLA alleles, especially DR and DQ, strongly co-occurred, attributing TCR associations to individual alleles was difficult. Because some donors lacked HLA typing at each locus, the association tests relied only on the typed subset. According to a later analysis, most CMV-associated TCR beta chains appeared to be HLA-restricted, and the HLA associations seemed to be driven largely by CMV exposure. Roughly uniform sequencing depth across donors was assumed in presence/absence analyses, although this assumption may not hold. A group of highly shared sequence variants was considered likely to be a technical artifact of the sequencing pipeline. Correlated functional status among segregating V segments might reflect linkage disequilibrium, but an unknown experimental factor could not be ruled out. According to the authors, the approach could potentially be generalized to other disease states and immunological phenotypes.

There are 12 amino acids in the CDR3, from cysteine to phenylalanine inclusive. The entry retains the CDR3 DNA only, 36 bases that are in frame from base 1. V sheds 5 bases and J sheds 3 bases, leaving 7 bases between their ends. From a lookup of the germline V gene, CDR1 and CDR2 are SGHVS and FNYEAQ. This clone was counted between two and nine times. Its antigen is not yet known. Base qualities were left out, and no much larger clone turns up one base away. The cohort comprised around 690 healthy bone marrow donors. At the time of sampling, all cohort members were nominally healthy, though unrecorded immune exposures were likely present. The donor was CMV seropositive and belonged to the group of over 250 seropositive cohort members. A peripheral blood sample was collected from each donor, and TCR beta sequencing was performed on peripheral blood mononuclear cells. Genomic DNA was extracted from the blood cell samples with the Qiagen DNeasy Blood Extraction Kit.

The method was the immunoSEQ multiplex PCR assay. For the multiplex PCR, a mixture combining 60 forward primers for TCR Vbeta segments and 13 reverse primers for TCR Jbeta segments was used. Amplification of the CDR3 region of rearranged TCR beta genes was performed with a multiplex PCR assay on genomic DNA. Amplified TCR beta libraries were sequenced as 87-base-pair reads on the Illumina HiSeq System. On the study's bioinformatics: A later analysis tallied around 80 million unique TCR beta chains across the 666 repertoires, and approximately 12 million of those chains were shared by two or more donors. To remove PCR and sequencing errors, raw reads were error-corrected and collapsed into unique sequences using a nearest-neighbor algorithm that merged closely related sequences. To assign V, D and J gene segments, CDR3 sequences were aligned to IMGT reference sequences. For a sequence to be retained, a match of at least six nucleotides was required to both a V gene segment and a J gene segment. Rearrangements were classified as productive when the CDR3 lacked stop codons and remained in frame with V and J, and all other rearrangements were classified as non-productive. CDR3 was defined by IMGT convention, running from the second conserved V-encoded cysteine to the conserved J-encoded phenylalanine. Sequences without an unambiguous match to a single V gene segment were excluded from the earlier analysis of 587 of the donors. An earlier analysis of 587 of the donors classified V segments as functional when productive rearrangements were above 56.7% and as segregating when the standard deviation between donors was above 5%. A statistical classification framework was built to diagnose cytomegalovirus status from the catalog of TCR beta chain sequences. V and J gene assignment, in a later analysis, came from comparing TCR nucleotide sequences with IMGT/GENE-DB human TR gene sequences. A later analysis assigned CDR3 sequences and most-parsimonious VDJ recombination scenarios with the TCRdist pipeline. In a later analysis, every TCR beta chain was defined by the combination of its CDR3 amino acid sequence and its V-gene family, and reads without a unique V-gene family were dropped. As a way to deal with suspected cross-contamination and a sequencing artifact, a later analysis dropped hundreds of nucleotide sequences that were highly shared and had low generation probability. For each public chain, a later analysis derived a clonal expansion index from normalized ranks of inferred template counts within each repertoire. In a later analysis, generation probabilities were computed using a VDJ recombination model fitted to out-of-frame rearrangements, and the results were checked against IGoR. A later analysis scored TCR-TCR, TCR-HLA and TCR-CMV co-occurrence with hypergeometric tests, applying a repertoire-size bias correction to TCR pairs. To estimate false discovery rates, a later analysis permuted the HLA or CMV assignments 20 times. In a later analysis, co-occurring TCRs were grouped with DBSCAN, and TCRdist sequence similarity was added when clustering was performed within HLA-allele-positive subsets. For co-occurrence clustering, repertoires with fewer than 30,000 or more than 120,000 public chains were excluded, along with four to six repertoires with anomalous nucleotide sharing. TCRdb carries this immuneACCESS record with in-frame sequences only. Its versions omit some clonotypes, under half of them owing to an unresolved V gene in the studies checked, with the rest unexplained. The V and J calls and clone size are taken from that table; D and trimming were inferred from the DNA. The sample includes 150,000 or so clones, with approximately 84% observed a single time. 1.4% to 1.5% of the sample is in the top ten clones.

The rearrangement joined TRBV7-6 to TRBJ1-2; a tentative D match to TRBD1 spans 6 bases. The specimen sequenced was PBMCs. This TCR was sampled from a man younger than 40 in good health and CMV-seropositive. The DNA is as follows: TGTGCCAGCAGCAACAGGGACTATGGCTACACCTTC. Its protein is CASSNRDYGYTF. Extended through the reference TRBV7-6 and TRBJ1-2 proteins, this CDR3 yields the full variable domain: GAGVSQSPRYKVTKRGQDVALRCDPISGHVSLYWYRQALGQGPEFLTYFNYEAQQDKSGLPNDRFSAERPEGSISTLTIQRTEQRDSAMYRCASSNRDYGYTFGSGTRLTVV.